This T cell receptor beta chain was retrieved from a study of OX40 agonist ivuxolimab in advanced cancers. Study-wide background: Cancers in dose escalation were hepatocellular, melanoma, renal cell and head and neck.

V gave up 8 bases and J gave up 1 base, with 5 bases separating them. Germline-derived CDR1 and CDR2 are SEHNR and FQNEAQ (reference sequence). The CDR3 totals 11 residues. The data were produced by immunoSEQ multiplex PCR, yet TCRdb's version contains in-frame clones alone and is incomplete. The data contain 43,000 or so clones, about nine tenths of them singletons. The starting material was CD4+ or CD8+ T cells sorted from blood, obtained in a trial of the OX40 agonist ivuxolimab. The V gene is TRBV7-9, the J gene TRBJ2-5; either TRBD1 or TRBD2 may supply D (5 bases each). The sequence was collected from an adult with an advanced solid tumor such as melanoma, head and neck, liver or kidney cancer. The CDR3 is CASGGQETQYF. The CDR3, as DNA: TGTGCCAGCGGGGGCCAAGAGACCCAGTACTTC.